Sequencing of this TCR beta chain was carried out in a study of T cell responses to AZD1222 COVID-19 vaccine. Overall study: Second doses that came at about 4 or about 12 weeks were put together. Overall study results and limits: A reported finding is that nearly half of spike-specific TCRs target unmutated variant regions. Spike as a whole was targeted by vaccine-associated CD4 TCRs, dominant at 160-218 and 743-854.

The CDR3 length is 14 residues. Germline V CDR1 and CDR2: SGHRS, YFSETQ. The trim removed 0 bases at V and 8 bases at J, leaving 5 bases unmatched. Regarding this clone: The antigen remains unidentified.

The repertoire was sequenced with immunoSEQ multiplex PCR; TCRdb's copy has only in-frame clones and lacks some. The sample carries 100,000 or so clones, approximately 90% recorded once. The TCR originated in an adult in good health. The source was peripheral blood, collected on day 0 of AZD1222 vaccination. The rearrangement joins TRBV5-1 to TRBJ1-2; 9 bases fit TRBD1. The CDR3 sequence: CASSLAQGAEGYTF. DNA for the CDR3: TGCGCCAGCAGCTTGGCACAGGGGGCGGAAGGCTACACCTTC. Full variable domain (outside the CDR3, taken from reference TRBV5-1 and TRBJ1-2): KAGVTQTPRYLIKTRGQQVTLSCSPISGHRSVSWYQQTPGQGLQFLFEYFSETQRNKGNFPGRFSGRQFSNSRSEMNVSTLELGDSALYLCASSLAQGAEGYTFGSGTRLTVV.